The T cell receptor beta chain under discussion was sequenced for a study of shared clonotypes between healthy human individuals. Study overall: Three CD4 naive, three CD4 memory, two CD8 naive and one CD8 memory plate were used per donor.

Splitting the CD4+ cells yielded a CD45RA+ naive subset and a CD45RA-negative memory subset. TCRdb's table, derived via immunoSEQ multiplex PCR, lists solely in-frame clones and lacks some. The table has 1,400,000 or so clones, about 98.5% seen once. The germline V gene encodes CDR1 MNHEY and CDR2 SMNVEV (reference sequence). CDR3 length: 14 residues. Trimming pared 5 bases from V and 2 bases from J, leaving 13 bases between. This sequence was found in a man aged 30-40 years in good health. Sample: naive CD4+ T cells sorted from blood. The subset: CD45RA+ positively selected. V and J are TRBV27 and TRBJ2-7; D is ambiguous. The CDR3 is CASSPAALTYEQYF. The CDR3 DNA is TGTGCCAGCAGTCCGGCGGCCCTAACCTACGAGCAGTACTTC.